This TCR beta chain was recorded in a study of OX40 agonist ivuxolimab in advanced cancers. Overall study: As their treatment, patients were administered ivuxolimab, an agonistic anti-OX40 (CD134) antibody.

Clones were sequenced by immunoSEQ multiplex PCR, and TCRdb holds only the in-frame ones, with some missing. The table has 78,000 or so clones, about 90% seen once. V was clipped by 1 base and J by 4 bases, with 8 bases between them. CDR3 length: 15 residues. From germline, CDR1 is SGHNT and CDR2 YENEEA. This TCR came from an adult with an advanced solid tumor such as melanoma, head and neck, liver or kidney cancer. This chain connects TRBV11-3 to TRBJ2-6; no reliable D call. The sequenced sample was CD4+ or CD8+ T cells sorted from blood, obtained in a trial of the OX40 agonist ivuxolimab. CDR3 in amino acids: CASSLGVTGANVLTF. The CDR3 region has the DNA TGTGCCAGCAGCTTAGGAGTAACCGGGGCCAACGTCCTGACTTTC.